This T cell receptor beta chain was sequenced during a study of shared clonotypes between healthy human individuals. Broader study findings: Sampling involved blood alone; tissue repertoires likely differ.

The CDR3 spans 15 residues. The germline V gene has CDR1 PRHDT and CDR2 FYEKMQ (reference sequence). V lost 6 bases and J 0 bases, leaving 12 bases between the germline ends. About this clone itself: Its antigen is not identified.

Deep was the level used in running the assay. Sequencing was performed with immunoSEQ multiplex PCR; in TCRdb, only in-frame clones are kept and a portion is missing. The sample shows just under 350,000 clones, less than 85% of them seen only once. Healthy adults negative for HIV, lacking recent acute infections or vaccinations, served as donors. Researchers partitioned CD4+ cells into CD45RA+ naive and CD45RA-negative memory subsets. Source material: memory CD4+ T cells sorted from blood. As for subset: CD45RA-negative fraction. J is TRBJ2-1 and V is TRBV13; D might be TRBD1 (6 bases). The sequence was obtained from a man in his thirties or forties in good health. The CDR3 DNA reads as TGTGCCAGCAGTCCGGACAGAAGCTCCTACAATGAGCAGTTCTTC. Amino acids: CASSPDRSSYNEQFF.